These 20 T cell receptor beta chains share one sample of origin, sequenced in a study of blood T cell repertoires in COVID-19. The data were produced by immunoSEQ multiplex PCR, yet TCRdb's version contains in-frame clones alone and is incomplete. The table lists roughly 200,000 clones, more than 75% of them singletons. Sequencing used PBMCs or T cells enriched from blood (not recorded which). The receptors shown here come from a man aged 40-49 years with acute COVID-19.

Only one count was recorded for this clone. The chain links TRBV27 to TRBJ1-6; TRBD1 matches at 8 bases. Germline V gives CDR1 MNHEY, CDR2 SMNVEV (reference sequence). The junction had 6 bases not matched to a gene; V was cut back by 6 bases and J by 5 bases. The CDR3 is 15 residues long. In DNA, the CDR3 is TGTGCCAGCAGACCGGGACAGGAAAATAATTCACCCCTCCACTTT. Translating it yields CASRPGQENNSPLHF.

The V and J genes are TRBV27 and TRBJ2-2; D may be TRBD1 (6 bases). Germline CDR1 MNHEY, CDR2 SMNVEV (reference sequence). The CDR3 runs to 19 residues. V gave up 1 base and J gave up 0 bases, with 18 bases separating them. The CDR3, as DNA: TGTGCCAGCAGTTTATACTCTGGTATCAGGACAGCGAACACCGGGGAGCTGTTTTTT. This sequence encodes CASSLYSGIRTANTGELFF.

The chain has TRBV6-1 and TRBJ2-2, with 10 bases that match TRBD2. Germline V gene data show CDR1 as MNHNS and CDR2 as SASEGT. V shed 4 bases, J shed 7 bases, and the junction held 9 bases outside the gene matches. This CDR3 region has 16 residues. The CDR3, as DNA: TGTGCCAGCAGTGCCCCGGCTAGCGGGAGTAACGGGGAGCTGTTTTTT. Translating it yields CASSAPASGSNGELFF.

This clone was seen only a few times. The chain recombines TRBV7-2 with TRBJ2-5; 11 bases are shared with TRBD2. CDR1 is SGHTA and CDR2 is FQGNSA in the germline V gene. The V gene end was trimmed by 4 bases and the J gene end by 4 bases; junction bases not matched to a gene: 8. This CDR3 is built from 16 residues. The CDR3 is CASSSVSGRAGETQYF. CDR3 DNA sequence: TGTGCCAGCAGCTCGGTTAGCGGGAGGGCGGGAGAGACCCAGTACTTC. Complete variable domain (other parts from reference TRBV7-2 and TRBJ2-5): GAGVSQSPSNKVTEKGKDVELRCDPISGHTALYWYRQSLGQGLEFLIYFQGNSAPDKSGLPSDRFSAERTGGSVSTLTIQRTQQEDSAVYLCASSSVSGRAGETQYFGPGTRLLVL.

The chain couples TRBV28 to TRBJ1-3; D is unclear. CDR1 and CDR2 from the germline V gene are MDHEN and SYDVKM. The V gene lost 5 bases and the J gene lost 3 bases, with 5 bases spanning the gap. This CDR3 region has 12 residues. Here the CDR3 reads CASSPSGNTIYF. CDR3 DNA sequence: TGTGCCAGCAGTCCTAGTGGAAACACCATATATTTT.

This clone was counted between two and nine times. Additional DNA sequences in this sample encode the identical CDR3. V usage is TRBV19 and J usage is TRBJ2-7; D is possibly TRBD2 (7 bases). Trimming took off 6 bases at V and 3 bases at J, with 18 bases between the two ends. The V gene's germline CDR1 is LNHDA and CDR2 SQIVND (reference sequence). CDR3 length: 15 amino acids. The CDR3 here is CASSPRGGAIYEQYF. In DNA form, the CDR3 reads TGTGCCAGTAGCCCCCGTGGGGGGGCGATCTACGAGCAGTACTTC.

The V call is TRBV4-2, the J call TRBJ1-2; tentatively, D is TRBD1 (6 bases). Germline CDR1 and CDR2: LGHNA and YNFKEQ. The CDR3 consists of 14 residues. V lost 2 bases to trimming and J lost 7 bases, with 14 bases between them. The CDR3 DNA reads TGTGCCAGCAGCCAAAACCCAGGGGAGGGTGGCTACACCTTC. Translating it yields CASSQNPGEGGYTF.

This rearrangement joins TRBV3-1 (or the pseudogene TRBV3-2) to TRBJ2-1, with D perhaps TRBD2 (5 bases). Germline V gives CDR1 LGHDT, CDR2 YNNKEL (reference sequence). V shed 3 bases and J shed 9 bases, with 9 bases lying between them. The CDR3 is made up of 12 amino acids. In DNA, the CDR3 is TGTGCCAGCAGCCACCATACTAGTGAGCAGTTCTTC. This codes for CASSHHTSEQFF.

This rearrangement joins TRBV28 to TRBJ2-2, with 9 nucleotides matching TRBD1. Per the germline V gene, CDR1 is MDHEN and CDR2 is SYDVKM. The CDR3 has 16 amino acids. The J segment lost 4 bases and the V segment lost 4 bases, leaving 7 bases of the junction unmatched. CDR3 coding DNA: TGTGCCAGCAGTTCCTACAGGGGGCGCGGCACCGGGGAGCTGTTTTTT. Protein sequence: CASSSYRGRGTGELFF.

The V call is TRBV28, the J call TRBJ2-1; no firm D call. In germline, CDR1 is MDHEN, CDR2 SYDVKM. Trimming removed 3 bases from V and 5 bases from J, with 5 bases in between. The CDR3 extends over 12 amino acids. The CDR3 region has the DNA TGTGCCAGCAGTTTTGGCCACAATGAGCAGTTCTTC. This codes for CASSFGHNEQFF.

The rearrangement links TRBV6-4 to TRBJ2-1, with no clear D. The CDR3 sequence is 15 residues long. Deletions cut 2 bases from V and 5 bases from J, with 13 bases between. Germline V gene lookup returns CDR1 MRHNA and CDR2 SNTAGT. CDR3 in amino acids: CASSDVGRTHNEQFF. CDR3 DNA sequence: TGTGCCAGCAGTGACGTTGGGCGTACCCACAATGAGCAGTTCTTC.

The chain employs TRBV5-4 and TRBJ2-6, with D possibly being TRBD2 (5 bases). Germline V gene lookup returns CDR1 SGHNT and CDR2 YYREEE (reference sequence). The CDR3 is made up of 16 amino acids. V lost 0 bases and J lost 4, with 11 bases in between. In DNA, the CDR3 is TGTGCCAGCAGCTTGGCCTTAGCTAGCGGGGCCAACGTCCTGACTTTC. This codes for CASSLALASGANVLTF.

In this sample, this clone turned up once. The V gene is TRBV28, the J gene TRBJ1-6; perhaps TRBD1 as D (5 bases). Trimming stripped 5 bases from V and 5 bases from J, with 13 bases between. Germline V gene lookup returns CDR1 MDHEN and CDR2 SYDVKM. The CDR3 has 15 amino acids. DNA for the CDR3: TGTGCCAGCAGTCCCCTGGGGGGGAATAATTCACCCCTCCACTTT. Translating gives CASSPLGGNNSPLHF.

V is TRBV10-3 and J is TRBJ1-2; D possibly corresponds to TRBD1 (5 bases). Per the germline V gene, CDR1 is ENHRY and CDR2 is SYGVKD. Trimming took off 11 bases at V and 2 bases at J, with 18 bases between the two ends. CDR3 length: 14 residues. The DNA of the CDR3 is TGTGCCTCACACGGGGCCGGGGGGAACTATGGCTACACCTTC. Translating it yields CASHGAGGNYGYTF.

J is TRBJ2-6 and V is TRBV5-1; a weak D match, TRBD2 (5 bases). Trimming removed 2 bases at V and 4 bases at J, with 16 bases between. The germline gives CDR1 SGHRS, CDR2 YFSETQ. This CDR3 has 17 residues. CDR3 amino acids: CASSLEGMRLGANVLTF. CDR3 bases: TGCGCCAGCAGCTTAGAGGGAATGCGCCTAGGGGCCAACGTCCTGACTTTC.

The chain links TRBV7-3 to TRBJ1-1, with 8 bases identical to TRBD1. J lost 3 bases, V lost 8 bases, and 5 bases had no gene match. CDR1 is SGHTA, CDR2 FQGTGA, per germline. The CDR3 loop spans 13 amino acids. CDR3 region: CASQDRVHTEAFF. As DNA, the CDR3 is TGTGCCAGCCAGGACAGGGTCCACACTGAAGCTTTCTTT.

The CDR3: CASSQGYRGTEAFF. In DNA, the CDR3 is TGCGCCAGCAGCCAAGGTTACAGGGGCACTGAAGCTTTCTTT. The chain has TRBV4-3 and TRBJ1-1, with TRBD1 matching over 7 bases. The CDR3 contains 14 residues. J was trimmed by 4 bases and V by 1 base; bases with no gene match: 3. From germline, CDR1 is LGHNA and CDR2 YSLEER.

This chain links TRBV3-1 (or the pseudogene TRBV3-2) with TRBJ2-7; D is perhaps TRBD1 (6 bases). Germline V lookup: CDR1 LGHDT, CDR2 YNNKEL (reference sequence). V was cut by 4 bases and J by 4 bases, with 17 bases left in between. This CDR3 has 15 amino acids. CDR3 coding DNA: TGTGCCAGCAGCCTCGAAGGGACAAGCTGGTACGAGCAGTACTTC. The encoded protein is CASSLEGTSWYEQYF.

The chain is built from TRBV20-1 and TRBJ1-4; D call uncertain. V gave up 6 bases and J gave up 10 bases, with 12 bases separating them. The CDR3 runs to 11 residues. CDR1 and CDR2 from the germline V gene are DFQATT and SNEGSKA (reference sequence). The CDR3 is CSAGSRGKLFF. Written as DNA, the CDR3 is TGCAGTGCAGGATCCCGAGGAAAACTGTTTTTT.

This clone appeared once. The CDR3: CASSLVGAIDTQYF. The CDR3 DNA sequence: TGTGCCAGCAGTCTCGTGGGGGCCATAGATACGCAGTATTTT. The chain uses TRBV27 and TRBJ2-3; D perhaps matches TRBD1 (6 bases). Germline assignment: CDR1 MNHEY and CDR2 SMNVEV (reference sequence). Trimming cost V 5 bases and J 5 bases, with 14 bases left between them. This CDR3 region has 14 residues.